This entry lists 21 T cell receptor beta chains sequenced from one sample in a study of T-cell reconstitution after alpha-beta-depleted transplantation in children (dated by TCRdb to about 2016). Library prep was done by PCR. The data were produced on an Illumina HiSeq 2500. TCR library preparation used molecular barcoding, with unique molecular identifiers applied to normalize quantification of the TCRbeta repertoire. Using fastp trimming at Q25 and MiXCR clonotype assembly, TCRdb reanalyzed the public sequencing data and kept in-frame beta chains. Rows with a matching CDR3 protein are joined into one entry that keeps the most common DNA and genes. This sample lists approximately 980,000 distinct CDR3 sequences; about 31% were detected once. The ten top clones hold roughly 30% of the sample. This specimen's treatment or condition label, interpreted: allogeneic hematopoietic cell transplantation with graft depleted of TCRalphabeta T cells and CD19 B cells.

Sequenced here: PBMCs, mostly from graft donor cells, sampled 360 days after TCRalphabeta/CD19-depleted stem cell transplant. These receptors were taken from a boy under three years old who had a stem cell transplant for SCID, so the T cells may come from the graft donor.

The V and J genes are TRBV24-1 and TRBJ2-3; D assignment may be TRBD1 or TRBD2 (5 bases each). This CDR3 comprises 15 residues. Germline V gene data show CDR1 as KGHDR and CDR2 as SFDVKD. V lost 6 bases and J 0 bases, leaving 12 bases between the germline ends. CDR3 sequence reads: CATSWGTVSTDTQYF. CDR3 bases: TGTGCCACCAGTTGGGGGACGGTTAGCACAGATACGCAGTATTTT.

The chain joins TRBV4-1 to TRBJ2-5; the match to TRBD2 covers 9 bases. Trimming took 3 bases from V and 5 from J; bases not matched to a gene: 7. The CDR3 is made up of 15 amino acids. Germline V gives CDR1 MGHRA, CDR2 YSYEKL. The CDR3 sequence: CASSQPRGGGETQYF. CDR3 DNA: TGCGCCAGCAGCCAGCCGCGGGGGGGCGGGGAGACCCAGTACTTC.

The J gene is TRBJ2-1, the V gene TRBV6-6; D is unresolved. Trimming took 4 bases from V and 7 from J, leaving 5 bases between them. CDR1 MNHNY and CDR2 SVGAGI come from the germline V gene (reference sequence). This CDR3 comprises 11 residues. The CDR3 loop reads CASSSMNEQFF. For the CDR3, the DNA is TGTGCCAGCAGTTCGATGAATGAGCAGTTCTTC.

A few counts support this clonotype. The rearrangement uses TRBV7-9 and TRBJ2-7, with D uncertain. Germline CDR1 SEHNR, CDR2 FQNEAQ (reference sequence). The CDR3 extends over 17 amino acids. Trimming pared 5 bases from V and 3 bases from J, leaving 23 bases between. CDR3 protein: CASSAPRQGKDDYEQYF. CDR3 in DNA: TGTGCCAGCAGCGCCCCCCGTCAAGGGAAAGATGACTACGAGCAGTACTTC.

The chain couples TRBV24-1 to TRBJ2-1; 7 bases align to TRBD2. V was clipped by 0 bases and J by 10 bases; unmatched bases: 11. Germline V gives CDR1 KGHDR, CDR2 SFDVKD. This CDR3 has 16 amino acids. CDR3 DNA: TGTGCCACCAGTGATTTGAGTAGCGGGCGGGTGGGGGAGCAGTTCTTC. Encoded protein: CATSDLSSGRVGEQFF.

V usage is TRBV12-3 or TRBV12-4 and J usage is TRBJ2-2; TRBD2 might be the D (6 bases). The V end was cut by 5 bases, the J end by 7 bases, with 20 bases between. CDR3 length: 16 residues. Here the CDR3 reads CASSPGGLSGVGELFF. CDR3 in DNA: TGTGCCAGCAGTCCCGGGGGACTCTCGGGCGTCGGGGAGCTGTTTTTT.

V usage is TRBV9 and J usage is TRBJ2-1; no clear D gene. Per germline, CDR1 SGDLS and CDR2 YYNGEE. This CDR3 is built from 14 residues. V lost 0 bases to trimming and J lost 8 bases, with 12 bases between them. DNA of the CDR3: TGTGCCAGCAGCGTAGAATACTTTGGCGATGAGCAGTTCTTC. Amino acids: CASSVEYFGDEQFF. Drawing the rest from reference TRBV9 and TRBJ2-1, the complete variable domain is DSGVTQTPKHLITATGQRVTLRCSPRSGDLSVYWYQQSLDQGLQFLIQYYNGEERAKGNILERFSAQQFPDLHSELNLSSLELGDSALYFCASSVEYFGDEQFFGPGTRLTVL.

The rearrangement joins TRBV12-3 or TRBV12-4 to TRBJ2-2; no clear D. CDR3 length: 14 residues. The ends were cut back, 4 bases at V and 0 bases at J, with 6 bases in the middle. Here the CDR3 DNA reads TGTGCCAGCAGTTCTCAGTCGAACACCGGGGAGCTGTTTTTT. The encoded protein is CASSSQSNTGELFF.

This clonotype was counted only a few times. This chain uses TRBV20-1 with TRBJ2-3; D is unresolved. The CDR3 length is 14 residues. Germline V gene data show CDR1 as DFQATT and CDR2 as SNEGSKA (reference sequence). The ends were cut back, 2 bases at V and 0 bases at J, with 9 bases in the middle. CDR3 sequence reads: CSARKPGSTDTQYF. Written as DNA, the CDR3 is TGCAGTGCTAGAAAGCCAGGCAGCACAGATACGCAGTATTTT.

This clonotype was seen more than once but under ten times. The CDR3 bases are TGTGCCAGCTCACCGGCGATCGCAGATGAAGCTTTCTTT. Residues: CASSPAIADEAFF. The chain joins TRBV18 to TRBJ1-1; no definite D call. Trimming took off 3 bases at V and 7 bases at J, with 12 bases between the two ends. Per the germline V gene, CDR1 is KGHSH and CDR2 is LQKENI. This CDR3 comprises 13 residues.

This clonotype was seen more than once but under ten times. The genes are TRBV21-1 and TRBJ2-5; TRBD1, the D gene given by the table, was not confirmed from the DNA. TRBV21-1 is a known pseudogene. The CDR3 loop spans 16 amino acids. The CDR3: CASSKVSGGHRETQYF. The CDR3, as DNA: TGTGCCAGCAGCAAGGTTTCGGGGGGGCACCGAGAGACCCAGTACTTC.

This clonotype has more than one count but fewer than ten. The V gene is TRBV4-2, the J gene TRBJ2-7; 11 bases align to TRBD1. Germline-derived CDR1 and CDR2 are LGHNA and YNFKEQ. With 4 bases clipped from V and 6 bases from J, the junction kept 5 bases outside the gene matches. The CDR3 length is 14 residues. The CDR3: CASSPGQGAIEQYF. Here the CDR3 DNA reads TGTGCCAGCAGCCCTGGACAGGGGGCTATCGAGCAGTACTTC.

This chain joins TRBV11-1 and TRBJ1-2, with D perhaps matching TRBD1 (6 bases). V was shortened by 5 bases and J by 0 bases, with 16 bases between the two germline ends. The V gene's germline CDR1 is SGHAT and CDR2 FQDESV (reference sequence). CDR3 length: 16 amino acids. CDR3 loop: CASSPADSRPNYGYTF. CDR3 sequence (DNA): TGTGCCAGCAGCCCAGCGGACAGCCGACCTAACTATGGCTACACCTTC.

This chain uses TRBV7-2 with TRBJ1-1; possibly TRBD1 for D (6 bases). This CDR3 has 12 residues. The germline gives CDR1 SGHTA, CDR2 FQGNSA. V dropped 6 bases and J dropped 8 bases, with 13 bases sitting between them. The CDR3 is CASRATGREAFF. CDR3 bases: TGTGCCAGCAGGGCCACAGGGCGCGAAGCTTTCTTT.

In this sample, this clonotype turned up a few times. The CDR3 DNA reads TGTGCCAGCAGTGAACGGGAGACTAGAATGCGGCAGTTCTTC. Its translation: CASSERETRMRQFF. The chain carries TRBV2 and TRBJ2-1, with D possibly matching TRBD2 (6 bases). The length of the CDR3 is 14 residues. V lost 2 bases and J 12 bases, leaving 17 bases between the germline ends. The germline V gene has CDR1 SNHLY and CDR2 FYNNEI. The complete variable domain, with remaining parts taken from reference TRBV2 and TRBJ2-1, reads EPEVTQTPSHQVTQMGQEVILRCVPISNHLYFYWYRQILGQKVEFLVSFYNNEISEKSEIFDDQFSVERPDGSNFTLKIRSTKLEDSAMYFCASSERETRMRQFFGPGTRLTVL.

The CDR3 DNA is TGTGCCAGCAGTTTATTTCGAGGGGACAATGAGCAGTTCTTC. Protein product: CASSLFRGDNEQFF. The V gene is TRBV12-3 or TRBV12-4, the J gene TRBJ2-1, with D perhaps TRBD1 or TRBD2 (5 bases each). CDR3 size: 14 residues. The V and J ends lost 2 bases and 5 bases respectively, with 10 bases between them.

This clonotype has more than one count but fewer than ten. This sequence joins TRBV20-1 and TRBJ2-7; TRBD2 might be the D (5 bases). The germline V gene has CDR1 DFQATT and CDR2 SNEGSKA (reference sequence). The CDR3 consists of 14 residues. V lost 3 bases to trimming and J lost 3 bases, with 15 bases between them. The CDR3 sequence: CSASGGQGRYEQYF. The CDR3 DNA reads TGCAGTGCTAGTGGCGGGCAAGGGCGCTACGAGCAGTACTTC.

The rearrangement links TRBV6-1 to TRBJ2-7; D unclear. Trimming cost V 0 bases and J 3 bases, with 9 bases left between them. The CDR3 runs 14 residues. Per the germline V gene, CDR1 is MNHNS and CDR2 is SASEGT. The CDR3 nucleotides read TGTGCCAGCAGTGAAGCGCAACAACTCTACGAGCAGTACTTC. Translated: CASSEAQQLYEQYF.

J is TRBJ2-1 and V is TRBV12-3 or TRBV12-4; 8 nucleotides line up with TRBD2. The CDR3 sequence is 16 residues long. Trimming at V came to 6 bases and at J to 3 bases, leaving 10 bases not matched to a gene. Written as DNA, the CDR3 is TGTGCCAGCAGGGCCGGGGGGGTCAATAACTACAATGAGCAGTTCTTC. It translates to CASRAGGVNNYNEQFF.

The chain is built from TRBV5-4 and TRBJ2-7; TRBD2 agrees at 9 bases. The CDR3 loop spans 15 amino acids. Germline-derived CDR1 and CDR2 are SGHNT and YYREEE (reference sequence). The V gene end was trimmed by 4 bases and the J gene end by 2 bases; junction bases not matched to a gene: 7. CDR3 loop: CASSVAGGRPYEQYF. The CDR3 DNA is TGTGCCAGCAGCGTGGCGGGGGGGCGTCCCTACGAGCAGTACTTC.

This clonotype was counted many times. The germline gene is not matched at one end of the junction; a read error may be the cause. CDR3 nucleotide sequence: TGTGCCAGCAGCTGGGACCAAGAGACCCAGTACTTC. Its translation is CASSWDQETQYF. This rearrangement joins TRBV5-1 to TRBJ2-5; D is unresolved. The CDR3 loop spans 12 amino acids. CDR1 is SGHRS, CDR2 YFSETQ, per germline.